Given below is one TCR beta chain in context. Sequencing was performed with immunoSEQ multiplex PCR; in TCRdb, only in-frame clones are kept and a portion is missing. The sample lists hundreds of thousands of clones, about 92% occurring once. These data belong to a study of Ad26.COV2.S vaccination and SARS-CoV-2 variants. Sequences were derived from peripheral blood, sampled after recovery from COVID-19. This receptor was identified in a human donor who had recovered from COVID-19.

The DNA of the CDR3 is TGTGCCAGCAGCGACCGATATCAGGGACTAATCCTAACCCAGTACTTC. It specifies CASSDRYQGLILTQYF. The chain has TRBV14 and TRBJ2-5, with 7 bases that match TRBD2. Trimming removed 5 bases from V and 8 bases from J; junction bases left unmatched: 17. The CDR3 runs 16 residues. The germline V gene has CDR1 SGHDN and CDR2 FVKESK.